Listed below are T cell receptor beta chains from one sample, sequenced in a study of T cell responses to AZD1222 COVID-19 vaccine. Assay used: immunoSEQ multiplex PCR; TCRdb lists only in-frame clones, some missing. In the table there are just over 80,000 clones, over 80% of which are singletons. The source material was peripheral blood, sampled on day 0 of AZD1222 vaccination. These receptors originate from an adult in good health. Both conserved end residues are part of each CDR3. The D gene is left open where the match is weak.

TRBV10-3	TRBD2	TRBJ2-7	CAIGRGFYEQYF
TRBV29-1	-	TRBJ2-7	CSVRTEGLVHF
TRBV6-2/TRBV6-3	-	TRBJ2-2	CASSYWGQYANTGELFF
TRBV27	-	TRBJ2-7	CASSSDFSYEQYF
TRBV6-5	TRBD1	TRBJ2-7	CASSSPGTGGSEQYF
TRBV30	-	TRBJ1-6	CAWSWGGADSPLHF
TRBV2	-	TRBJ2-7	CASRTVDSQSTYEQYF
TRBV11-1	-	TRBJ1-2	CASSFGASRDYGYTF
TRBV12-3/TRBV12-4	-	TRBJ2-7	CASSQAYEQYF
TRBV6-5	TRBD1	TRBJ1-2	CASDSGTGAGGYTF
TRBV2	-	TRBJ2-5	CASFGTPYQETQYF
TRBV19	-	TRBJ1-1	CASSISQVNTEAFF
TRBV5-1	-	TRBJ1-2	CASSLEPGTPLVGYTF
TRBV5-6	TRBD1	TRBJ1-3	CASEKQGTRELYSGNTIYF
TRBV9	TRBD1	TRBJ1-6	CASSVNDRDSPLHF
TRBV2	-	TRBJ1-5	CASSRVGNPNQPQHF
TRBV12-3/TRBV12-4	-	TRBJ1-1	CASGGGYYTEAFF
TRBV28	-	TRBJ1-6	CASSLSPNSPLHF
TRBV6-5	-	TRBJ1-1	CASSYRGSGEAFF
TRBV29-1	-	TRBJ2-7	CSAATGLESYEQYF
TRBV7-6	TRBD1	TRBJ1-2	CASSPQGGYGYTF
TRBV19	TRBD1	TRBJ1-1	CASSIWDSFEAFF
TRBV4-3	-	TRBJ2-7	CASSQGWGVNEQYF
TRBV28	-	TRBJ1-2	CASSLSQGNYGYTF
TRBV9	-	TRBJ1-1	CASSVVAGTEAFF
TRBV19	-	TRBJ2-7	CASSPWGANYEQYF
TRBV5-1	-	TRBJ2-7	CASSPGFEQYF
TRBV5-5	-	TRBJ1-1	CASSRPFGGETEAFF
TRBV6-1	-	TRBJ2-1	CASSEVGTAFGEQFF
TRBV27	TRBD1	TRBJ1-1	CASSSQTGYTEAFF
TRBV5-8	TRBD2	TRBJ2-5	CASSFLSGGQETQYF
TRBV19	TRBD1	TRBJ1-1	CASSIGYRGGTEAFF
TRBV3-1/TRBV3-2	TRBD1	TRBJ1-6	CASSQRGPRSNSPLHF
TRBV4-1	-	TRBJ2-7	CASSQVPPTVQQYF
TRBV21-1	-	TRBJ1-2	CATRWGYTF
TRBV7-9	-	TRBJ1-2	CASSLAYGYTF
TRBV19	-	TRBJ1-6	CASSTNTGNSPLHF
TRBV30	TRBD1	TRBJ1-4	CARTGGNEKLFF
TRBV9	-	TRBJ2-3	CASSVGPDTQYF
TRBV7-9	TRBD2	TRBJ2-7	CASSLDTTGTSGTYEQYF
TRBV30	-	TRBJ1-1	CAWSRYMNTEAFF
TRBV12-3/TRBV12-4	TRBD1	TRBJ1-1	CASSTGVQTEAFF
TRBV6-5	TRBD1	TRBJ1-2	CASSSTGVYYGYTF
TRBV6-9	-	TRBJ1-1	CASRQDTEAFF
TRBV7-9	-	TRBJ2-6	CASSLRGSGANVLTF
TRBV7-3	-	TRBJ1-1	CASSLQTVTEALF
TRBV30	-	TRBJ2-7	CACDMSSYEQYF
TRBV27	-	TRBJ2-3	CASRATTGTDTQYF
TRBV4-3	TRBD1	TRBJ1-2	CASSQGQGAEGYTF
TRBV27	TRBD1	TRBJ1-2	CASGTGTGYGYTF
TRBV4-2	-	TRBJ1-2	CASTKGETNYGYTF
TRBV2	-	TRBJ1-5	CASSAVRENQPQHF
TRBV10-2	-	TRBJ2-1	CASSIGRGFNEQFF